The 26 T cell receptor beta chains reported below all come from one sample, sequenced in a study of tumor-infiltrating lymphocytes in primary liver carcinoma. They got blood RNA out of unsorted whole blood and also pulled out germline DNA. cDNA specific to TCR beta was made from roughly 500 ng of total RNA, with a constant-region primer employed for priming. Slightly modified ARM-PCR with three nested multiplex PCR rounds yielded TCR beta libraries. With TRBV1-TRBV30 forward primers and a C-beta reverse primer, the first two PCR rounds were run for roughly 10 cycles each. One entry per CDR3 protein results from TCRdb running MiXCR on the multiplex PCR reads. The table records hundreds of thousands of distinct CDR3 sequences, roughly 60% of them present only once. Source material: peripheral blood. The receptors here all came from a woman aged 25 to 39 with primary liver carcinoma and hepatitis B virus infection.

This rearrangement joins TRBV5-1 to TRBJ1-2; D is ambiguous. Trimming stripped 3 bases from V and 7 bases from J, with 25 bases between. Germline-derived CDR1 and CDR2 are SGHRS and YFSETQ. There are 17 residues in the CDR3. CDR3 amino acids: CASSWGAGAGLSSGYTF. CDR3 nucleotides: TGCGCCAGCAGCTGGGGAGCGGGAGCCGGACTCTCCTCTGGCTACACCTTC.

For this clonotype: One end of the junction is discordant with germline, which a read error may explain. The chain has TRBV4-3 and TRBJ2-2; a possible D gene is TRBD2 (6 bases). The CDR3 has 16 residues. CDR1 is LGHNA, CDR2 YSLEER, per germline. The CDR3 loop is CATSQGAGTLTEELFF. In DNA form, the CDR3 reads TGCGCCACCAGCCAAGGGGCGGGGACCCTCACCGAGGAGCTGTTTTTT.

This clonotype was counted ten times or more. This chain uses TRBV4-2 with TRBJ2-2, with D hard to call. V was trimmed by 0 bases and J by 3 bases, leaving 8 bases between them. There are 15 residues in the CDR3. In germline, CDR1 is LGHNA, CDR2 YNFKEQ. The CDR3 DNA reads as TGTGCCAGCAGCCAAGAAACTTTGGACACCGGGGAGCTGTTTTTT. Protein product: CASSQETLDTGELFF.

DNA of the CDR3: TGTGCCATCAGTGAGCCTAACGGAGTAACTGAAGCTTTCTTT. Encoded protein: CAISEPNGVTEAFF. The chain uses TRBV10-3 and TRBJ1-1; D uncertain. The germline CDR1 and CDR2 sequences are ENHRY and SYGVKD. The CDR3 totals 14 residues. Deletions cut 2 bases from V and 5 bases from J, with 12 bases between.

Only a few counts were recorded for this clonotype. V gene TRBV12-3 or TRBV12-4 combines with J gene TRBJ2-5; no firm D call. The length of the CDR3 is 13 residues. Trimming shortened V by 6 bases and J by 4 bases, and 12 bases separated the two germline ends. The CDR3 bases are TGTGCCAGCAGCAGCCCGCCAATAGAGACCCAGTACTTC. Its translation: CASSSPPIETQYF.

Notes on this clonotype: Here the CDR3 omits its conserved ending phenylalanine or tryptophan, so a read error is the likely source. Because the CDR3's place on the DNA is in doubt, the DNA is left out and the CDR3 is given as listed by TCRdb. This chain uses TRBV6-5 with TRBJ2-1; the table's D call TRBD2 went unverified against the DNA. Germline V lookup: CDR1 MNHEY, CDR2 SVGAGI. 15 amino acids form the CDR3, both terminal residues included. The CDR3 here is CASSWTSASYNEEFL.

A word on this clonotype: A much larger clone differs by one base, so this may be a read error. The chain combines TRBV6-5 with TRBJ1-1; D not resolved. CDR1 is MNHEY, CDR2 SVGAGI, per germline. This CDR3 contains 15 residues. This chain's CDR3 is CAISYSGIRNTEAFF. The CDR3 bases are TGTGCCATCAGTTACTCAGGCATCCGGAACACTGAAGCTTTCTTT.

In regard to this clonotype: No conserved phenylalanine or tryptophan ends this CDR3, so it is likely a read error. The V gene is TRBV28, the J gene TRBJ1-1; D gene ambiguous. This CDR3 spans 11 amino acids. Germline V CDR1 and CDR2: MDHEN, SYDVKM. The CDR3 sequence is CASSLSTGAFS. The CDR3 DNA reads as TGTGCCAGCAGTTTAAGCACTGGAGCTTTCTCT.

This clonotype appeared many times. This chain links TRBV11-2 with TRBJ1-3, with D unresolved. The CDR3 has 18 amino acids. Germline CDR1 is SGHAT and CDR2 is FQNNGV. V lost 1 base to trimming and J lost 2 bases, with 18 bases between them. CDR3 sequence: CASSLGPVWQITGNTIYF. The CDR3 DNA is TGTGCCAGCAGCTTAGGTCCGGTCTGGCAGATAACTGGAAACACCATATATTTT. The variable domain in full, completed from reference TRBV11-2 and TRBJ1-3, reads EAGVAQSPRYKIIEKRQSVAFWCNPISGHATLYWYQQILGQGPKLLIQFQNNGVVDDSQLPKDRFSAERLKGVDSTLKIQPAKLEDSAVYLCASSLGPVWQITGNTIYFGEGSWLTVV.

A remark on this clonotype: This sequence may be a read error, since a much larger clone differs from it by one base. The V gene is TRBV7-8, the J gene TRBJ2-1; D may be TRBD2 (6 bases). The CDR3 is made up of 13 amino acids. CDR1 and CDR2 from the germline V gene are SGHVS and FQNEAQ. CDR3 sequence (DNA): TGTGCCAGCAGCTTAGGGACTACCAATGAGCAGTCCTTC. Its translation: CASSLGTTNEQSF.

This chain's CDR3 is CSVTQQTGLRNIQYF. In DNA form, the CDR3 reads TGCAGCGTTACACAGCAGACCGGGCTAAGAAACATTCAGTACTTC. The chain links TRBV29-1 to TRBJ2-4; D not certain. V lost 5 bases and J 6 bases, leaving 20 bases between the germline ends. The CDR3 loop spans 15 amino acids. CDR1 and CDR2 (germline): SQVTM, ANQGSEA.

The chain links TRBV30 to TRBJ2-7; D is uncertain. The ends were cut back, 4 bases at V and 3 bases at J, with 13 bases in the middle. The germline gives CDR1 GTSNPN, CDR2 SVGIG (reference sequence). The CDR3 totals 13 residues. The CDR3 sequence is CAWTALSYYEQYF. DNA of the CDR3: TGTGCCTGGACGGCGCTAAGCTACTACGAGCAGTACTTC.

This clonotype was counted at least ten times. V is TRBV29-1 and J is TRBJ2-1, with 7 bases identical to TRBD1. Trimming cost V 6 bases and J 7 bases; bases outside gene matches: 12. This CDR3 contains 14 residues. The germline V gene encodes CDR1 SQVTM and CDR2 ANQGSEA. The CDR3 loop reads CSVSGTEFGNEQFF. DNA of the CDR3: TGCAGCGTATCCGGGACAGAGTTCGGAAATGAGCAGTTCTTC.

Concerning this clonotype itself: Just one base apart from a much larger clone, this may be a read error. The chain is built from TRBV29-1 and TRBJ2-1; 13 bases align to TRBD2. Germline CDR1 is SQVTM and CDR2 is ANQGSEA. V shed 4 bases, J shed 6 bases, and the junction held 3 bases outside the gene matches. This CDR3 has 14 amino acids. The CDR3 DNA reads as TGCAGCGTTGGGACTAGCGGGAGTCTCAATGAGCAGTTCTTC. Its protein product is CSVGTSGSLNEQFF.

As for this clonotype: One junction end disagrees with the germline gene, perhaps due to a read error. The V and J genes are TRBV29-1 and TRBJ2-1; D unresolved. Germline V CDR1 and CDR2: SQVTM, ANQGSEA. The CDR3 sequence is 12 residues long. CDR3 sequence reads: CGVTTVTTEQFF. The CDR3 DNA is TGCGGCGTGACCACCGTGACGACTGAGCAGTTCTTC.

In the case of this clonotype: The CDR3 does not close with the conserved phenylalanine or tryptophan, likely indicating a read error. J is TRBJ2-7 and V is TRBV11-2, with D perhaps TRBD2 (5 bases). This CDR3 contains 12 residues. The germline V gene has CDR1 SGHAT and CDR2 FQNNGV. CDR3 sequence reads: CASSLAPPEQYL. The CDR3 DNA follows: TGTGCTAGCAGCCTAGCCCCCCCCGAGCAGTACTTA.

This clonotype has at least ten counts. The chain carries TRBV29-1 and TRBJ2-5, with 10 bases identical to TRBD2. Trimming took 2 bases from V and 3 from J; bases not matched to a gene: 3. The CDR3 has 14 residues. Germline CDR1 SQVTM, CDR2 ANQGSEA. The CDR3 is CSVELAGVKETQYF. DNA of the CDR3: TGCAGCGTTGAACTAGCGGGAGTTAAAGAGACCCAGTACTTC.

This clonotype was found many times. V is TRBV12-3 or TRBV12-4 and J is TRBJ2-4, with 15 bases matching TRBD2. The CDR3 extends over 17 amino acids. The ends lost 5 bases at V and 6 bases at J; junction bases unmatched: 8. The CDR3 DNA is TGTGCCAGCAGTCCCGGGACTAGCGGGAGGTGGGGAAACATTCAGTACTTC. The encoded protein is CASSPGTSGRWGNIQYF.

The chain joins TRBV11-3 to TRBJ2-1, with TRBD2 matching 7 bases. V gave up 3 bases and J gave up 8 bases; unmatched junction bases: 19. Per germline, CDR1 SGHNT and CDR2 YENEEA. The CDR3 spans 18 residues. The CDR3 nucleotides are TGTGCCAGCAGCTTCCTCACTGCGTTTGCGGGAGACCCCCATGAGCAGTTCTTC. Residues: CASSFLTAFAGDPHEQFF. Full variable domain (remainder filled in from reference TRBV11-3 and TRBJ2-1): EAGVVQSPRYKIIEKKQPVAFWCNPISGHNTLYWYLQNLGQGPELLIRYENEEAVDDSQLPKDRFSAERLKGVDSTLKIQPAELGDSAVYLCASSFLTAFAGDPHEQFFGPGTRLTVL.

This rearrangement joins TRBV12-3 or TRBV12-4 to TRBJ1-2; D unresolved. V lost 5 bases to trimming and J lost 4 bases, with 8 bases between them. This CDR3 comprises 12 residues. The CDR3: CASSTVSYGYTF. CDR3 DNA sequence: TGTGCCAGCAGTACAGTCAGCTATGGCTACACCTTC.

The chain uses TRBV5-1 and TRBJ1-3, with 8 bases identical to TRBD1. The CDR3 consists of 16 residues. After removal of 4 bases from V and 2 bases from J, the junction contained 8 bases not matched to a gene. Germline CDR1 is SGHRS and CDR2 is YFSETQ. In DNA form, the CDR3 reads TGCGCCAGCAGCCTACAGGGGGTCGGCGCTGGAAACACCATATATTTT. This gives the protein CASSLQGVGAGNTIYF.

Note on this clonotype: This could be a read error, since a much larger clone is one nucleotide away. The rearrangement joins TRBV6-1 to TRBJ2-5; D is unclear. Germline CDR1 and CDR2: MNHNS and SASEGT. The CDR3 has 11 amino acids. Trimming took off 11 bases at V and 3 bases at J, with 10 bases between the two ends. The CDR3 loop is CAGLREETQYF. The CDR3 DNA follows: TGTGCCGGCCTGCGTGAAGAGACCCAGTACTTC.

This clonotype appeared a single time. The V gene is TRBV28, the J gene TRBJ2-1; the match to TRBD2 covers 7 bases. The CDR3 consists of 14 residues. The V gene's germline CDR1 is MDHEN and CDR2 SYDVKM. V shed 6 bases and J 8 bases; nucleotides not matched to a gene: 10. This chain's CDR3 is CASRYIAGRDEQFF. The DNA for the CDR3 is TGTGCCAGCAGATACATAGCGGGCAGGGATGAGCAGTTCTTC.

V gene TRBV6-6 combines with J gene TRBJ2-7; D is uncertain. Germline V CDR1 and CDR2: MNHNY, SVGAGI (reference sequence). This CDR3 contains 13 residues. Trimming cost V 4 bases and J 2 bases, with 9 bases left between them. CDR3 DNA: TGTGCCAGCAGTTCTTTCGGAGCCTACGAGCAGTACTTC. Its translation: CASSSFGAYEQYF.

The rearrangement joins TRBV28 to TRBJ1-5; D remains unclear. The CDR3 sequence is 15 residues long. Trimming took off 1 base at V and 3 bases at J, with 10 bases between the two ends. Germline loops: CDR1 MDHEN, CDR2 SYDVKM. The CDR3 protein is CASSLSGSYNQPQHF. DNA for the CDR3: TGTGCCAGCAGTTTATCCGGGTCCTACAATCAGCCCCAGCATTTT.

Notes on this clonotype: A read error may produce the germline difference seen at one junction end. The J gene is TRBJ2-1, the V gene TRBV28; TRBD2 agrees at 9 bases. The CDR3 extends over 14 amino acids. Looked up from germline, CDR1 is MDHEN and CDR2 is SYDVKM. The CDR3 loop reads CASLSGSYYNGQFF. The CDR3, as DNA: TGTGCCAGCCTTAGCGGGAGTTACTACAATGGGCAGTTCTTC.